This TCR beta chain was profiled in a study of regulatory T cells in long-lasting Graves disease. Study context: Persistent Graves' disease required over 5 years of antithyroid drugs and positive TSH receptor antibodies.

The time point is: persistent/refractory GD, antithyroid drugs over 5 years with positive TRAb. Scientists built the TCR library using RNA that was extracted from PBMCs. This CDR3 is 14 amino acids long. The V gene's germline CDR1 is SGHKS and CDR2 YYEKEE (reference sequence). Trimming took 2 bases from V and 6 from J; bases not matched to a gene: 5. The authors built TCR beta libraries using iRepertoire HTBI primers and Arm-PCR of CDR3 regions. TCRdb fed the multiplex PCR reads into MiXCR, producing one record per CDR3 protein. Of over 450,000 distinct CDR3 sequences in the sample, around a fifth were seen once. This clonotype occurred a few times.

The chain links TRBV5-5 to TRBJ2-5, with 9 bases fitting TRBD1. The sequencing here drew on peripheral blood mononuclear cells (PBMCs), taken when the disease was refractory, from a patient treated with antithyroid drugs. This sequence was found in a female donor with Graves disease. CDR3 in DNA: TGTGCCAGCAGCTTTGGGACAGGGTGGAAGACCCAGTACTTC. Amino acid sequence: CASSFGTGWKTQYF.